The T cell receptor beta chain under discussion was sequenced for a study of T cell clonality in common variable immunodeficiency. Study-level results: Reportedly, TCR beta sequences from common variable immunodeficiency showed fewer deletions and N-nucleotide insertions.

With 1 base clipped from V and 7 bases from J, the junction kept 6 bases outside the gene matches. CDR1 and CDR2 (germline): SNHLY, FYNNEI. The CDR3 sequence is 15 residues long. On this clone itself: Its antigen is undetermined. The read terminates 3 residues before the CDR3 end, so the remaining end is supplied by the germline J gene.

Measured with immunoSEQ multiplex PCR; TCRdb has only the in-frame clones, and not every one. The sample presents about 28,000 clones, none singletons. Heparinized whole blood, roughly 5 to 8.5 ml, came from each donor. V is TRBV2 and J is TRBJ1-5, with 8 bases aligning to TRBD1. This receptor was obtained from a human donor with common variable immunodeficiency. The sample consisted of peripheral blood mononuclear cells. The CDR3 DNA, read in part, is TGTGCCAGCAGTGAAGGAGTGACAGGGGCCCAGCCC. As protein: CASSEGVTGAQP. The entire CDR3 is CASSEGVTGAQPQHF.